This record looks at one T cell receptor (beta chain) sequence and its context. Its antigen is unknown. This entry comes from a study of vaccination and CD4 T cells after COVID-19. The wider study: Nasal swab PCR had detected SARS-CoV-2 in convalescent patients, several mild and one severe. Median draw time for post-COVID samples was 85 to 120 days post-diagnosis (range 35 to 161). Study observations and caveats: Only after vaccination were a median roughly 90% of convalescents' reactive clones seen.

The treatment here: roughly ten-day PBMC culture with coronavirus spike peptide pools or control peptides (ViraFEST assay). Both day 3 and day 7 involved replacing half of the medium with fresh IL-2 medium. Scientists ran DNA taken from cultured CD4+ T cells through the Oncomine TCR Beta short-read assay for sequencing. TCRdb redid the calling of the PCR reads with MiXCR, one entry per CDR3 protein. This table has 9,000 to 15,000 distinct CDR3 sequences, 44% appearing once. This CDR3 region has 15 residues. The V end lost 3 bases, the J end lost 6 bases, and 21 bases lay between the germline ends. Germline V lookup: CDR1 DFQATT, CDR2 SNEGSKA (reference sequence).

The rearrangement links TRBV20-1 to TRBJ2-7; no clear D. This receptor was taken from a human donor with COVID-19. Sequenced input: cultured CD4+ T cells from blood. CDR3 protein: CSASSRSSSRFEQYF. DNA of the CDR3: TGCAGTGCTAGTAGTCGGTCCTCCTCCCGGTTCGAGCAGTACTTC.